This T cell receptor (beta chain) came from a study of blood T cell repertoires in COVID-19. Study-level information: Samples of COVID-19 (acute and convalescent) were obtained from the United States, Italy and Spain.

V lost 4 bases and J 4 bases, leaving 20 bases between the germline ends. Germline values: CDR1 SGHNT, CDR2 YYREEE (reference sequence). The CDR3 length is 16 residues. Profiled with immunoSEQ multiplex PCR; TCRdb holds only in-frame clones, not every one. The profile shows about 230,000 clones, roughly 84% of them singletons. This chain links TRBV5-4 with TRBJ1-2; D is perhaps TRBD1 (6 bases). This clonotype originated in a man aged 35-49 years with acute or convalescent COVID-19. Sequencing input: peripheral blood. CDR3 region: CASSIRLGTSSYGYTF. The DNA of the CDR3 is TGTGCCAGCAGCATTAGACTCGGGACATCCTCCTATGGCTACACCTTC.